What follows are 23 T cell receptor beta chains derived from one specimen sequenced in a study of T cells after yellow fever vaccination. Via MiXCR, TCRdb re-called the 5' RACE reads, giving one row per CDR3 protein. Of 200,000 or so distinct CDR3 sequences listed, 5.5% to 8.5% are singletons. Material: CD4+ T cells sorted from PBMCs, obtained on the day of the yellow fever booster vaccination. The receptors originated from a young man who received the YFV17D yellow fever vaccine.

Remarks on this clonotype: Lacking the conserved final phenylalanine or tryptophan, this CDR3 likely reflects a read error. The DNA of the CDR3 is TGCGCCAGCAGCCGGGGACAGGACCAAGAGACCCAGTACTAC. As protein: CASSRGQDQETQYY. This chain uses TRBV5-1 with TRBJ2-5, with 8 bases identical to TRBD1. This CDR3 is built from 14 residues. Germline V CDR1 and CDR2: SGHRS, YFSETQ. V gave up 4 bases and J gave up 0 bases; unmatched junction bases: 2.

The rearrangement uses TRBV6-2 or TRBV6-3 and TRBJ2-2; 10 nucleotides match TRBD1. The V gene's germline CDR1 is MNHEY and CDR2 SVGEGT. The CDR3 is 16 residues long. V dropped 4 bases and J dropped 6; count of bases not matched to a gene: 8. The CDR3 DNA follows: TGTGCCAGCAGTTCGCCTACCGGGACAGGGGCCGGGGAGCTGTTTTTT. It encodes CASSSPTGTGAGELFF.

This clonotype was detected ten times or more. This rearrangement joins TRBV7-8 to TRBJ2-5; D is undetermined. The CDR3 covers 14 residues. Germline lookup yields CDR1 SGHVS and CDR2 FQNEAQ. Trimming took 5 bases from V and 2 from J, leaving 12 bases between them. Here the CDR3 DNA reads TGTGCCAGCAGCCGTTCTGGCGGACAAGAGACCCAGTACTTC. Translating it yields CASSRSGGQETQYF.

In this sample, this clonotype turned up many times. CDR3 bases: TGCGCCAGCAGCTTTGGAAGGACGGGCGATACGCAGTATTTT. This encodes CASSFGRTGDTQYF. The chain joins TRBV5-1 to TRBJ2-3, with no clear D. This CDR3 is 14 amino acids long. From germline, CDR1 is SGHRS and CDR2 YFSETQ. Deletions cut 2 bases from V and 6 bases from J, with 13 bases between.

V usage is TRBV7-2 and J usage is TRBJ2-5, with TRBD2 matching over 7 bases. Germline V gene data show CDR1 as SGHTA and CDR2 as FQGNSA. The CDR3 is 16 amino acids. V shed 5 bases, J shed 2 bases, and the junction held 11 bases outside the gene matches. The CDR3 protein is CASSRAGAGTQETQYF. In DNA, the CDR3 is TGTGCCAGCAGCCGAGCCGGAGCGGGGACTCAAGAGACCCAGTACTTC.

The chain carries TRBV5-1 and TRBJ2-5; D might be TRBD1 (6 bases). The V end lost 4 bases, the J end lost 5 bases, and 9 bases lay between the germline ends. From germline, CDR1 is SGHRS and CDR2 YFSETQ. This CDR3 has 12 residues. DNA of the CDR3: TGCGCCAGCAGCGTAGGACAGGAGACCCAGTACTTC. Its protein product is CASSVGQETQYF.

This clonotype was picked up a small number of times. The genes are TRBV14 and TRBJ2-1; no firm D call. The germline V gene encodes CDR1 SGHDN and CDR2 FVKESK. Deletions cut 4 bases from V and 12 bases from J, with 19 bases between. This CDR3 comprises 14 residues. The CDR3 region is CASSPHAAPQGQFF. CDR3 DNA sequence: TGTGCCAGCAGCCCTCACGCAGCCCCCCAAGGGCAGTTCTTC.

About this clonotype itself: A clone one base away is much larger, so this may be a read error. The rearrangement joins TRBV29-1 to TRBJ2-3; the D gene is possibly TRBD1 (5 bases). The CDR3 extends over 15 amino acids. V lost 6 bases to trimming and J lost 6 bases, with 22 bases between them. CDR1 and CDR2 from the germline V gene are SQVTM and ANQGSEA. DNA of the CDR3: TGCAGCGTCTCTACTGGATGCACAGGTCGGGATACGCAGTATTTT. It is translated as CSVSTGCTGRDTQYF.

This clonotype was seen a few times. The rearrangement links TRBV28 to TRBJ2-7; D remains unclear. V was trimmed by 5 bases and J by 3 bases, leaving 8 bases between them. Per germline, CDR1 MDHEN and CDR2 SYDVKM. This CDR3 is 12 amino acids long. The CDR3 protein is CASSGWNYEQYF. The CDR3 nucleotides are TGTGCCAGCAGTGGCTGGAACTACGAGCAGTACTTC.

At least ten counts were recorded for this clonotype. CDR3 residues: CASSWGYEQYF. The CDR3 DNA reads TGTGCCAGCAGTTGGGGCTACGAGCAGTACTTC. The V call is TRBV6-6, the J call TRBJ2-7; D unclear. Trimming removed 4 bases from V and 3 bases from J, with 4 bases in between. The CDR3 is made up of 11 amino acids. Germline V gene data show CDR1 as MNHNY and CDR2 as SVGAGI (reference sequence).

This clonotype was observed a handful of times. The chain recombines TRBV11-3 with TRBJ2-4; D is undetermined. V lost 9 bases and J lost 3, with 6 bases in between. This CDR3 comprises 11 residues. Germline-derived CDR1 and CDR2 are SGHNT and YENEEA. The CDR3 is CARLGKNIQYF. In nucleotides, the CDR3 is TGTGCCAGGTTGGGCAAAAACATTCAGTACTTC.

This clonotype was detected many times. The gene calls are TRBV7-6 and TRBJ1-2; no clear D gene. This CDR3 contains 13 residues. Germline CDR1 SGHVS, CDR2 FNYEAQ. Trimming shortened V by 1 base and J by 3 bases, and 6 bases separated the two germline ends. The CDR3 loop reads CASSLGLDYGYTF. The CDR3 DNA reads as TGTGCCAGCAGCTTAGGACTGGACTATGGCTACACCTTC.

This clonotype was seen at least ten times. The V and J genes are TRBV25-1 and TRBJ2-2, with D uncertain. Trimming took 4 bases from V and 5 from J, leaving 11 bases between them. The CDR3 sequence is 14 residues long. Looked up from germline, CDR1 is MGHDK and CDR2 is SYGVNS. The CDR3 is CASSGPSRTGELFF. CDR3 in DNA: TGTGCCAGCAGTGGACCATCGAGGACCGGGGAGCTGTTTTTT.

This rearrangement joins TRBV6-1 to TRBJ2-5; 11 bases match TRBD1. From germline, CDR1 is MNHNS and CDR2 SASEGT. Trimming took 6 bases from V and 4 from J; bases not matched to a gene: 4. The CDR3 runs 14 residues. The CDR3 DNA follows: TGTGCCAGCAGAGGACAGGGGGCCCCAGAGACCCAGTACTTC. Translation: CASRGQGAPETQYF.

CDR3 in amino acids: CASSSRDRASFEQYF. CDR3 coding DNA: TGTGCCAGCAGCTCTCGGGACAGGGCTAGCTTCGAGCAGTACTTC. The J gene is TRBJ2-7, the V gene TRBV12-3 or TRBV12-4, with 9 bases fitting TRBD1. The trim removed 6 bases at V and 6 bases at J, leaving 12 bases unmatched. The length of the CDR3 is 15 residues.

This clonotype was seen only a few times. The chain carries TRBV24-1 and TRBJ1-5, with D uncertain. V lost 8 bases, J lost 0 bases, and 7 bases lay in between. Germline V gene sequence: CDR1 KGHDR, CDR2 SFDVKD. This CDR3 comprises 13 residues. CDR3 sequence (DNA): TGTGCCACCAAGGCGAATAGCAATCAGCCCCAGCATTTT. This encodes CATKANSNQPQHF.

This clonotype was counted between two and nine times. The chain uses TRBV21-1 and TRBJ2-2; the D call TRBD1 from the table was never checked on the DNA. TRBV21-1 is tagged as a pseudogene. The CDR3 totals 14 residues. CDR3 nucleotide sequence: TGTGCCAGCAGCAAACGCAGGGGCACCGGGGAGCTGTTTTTT. Translating gives CASSKRRGTGELFF.

This clonotype has just a few counts. This rearrangement joins TRBV12-3 or TRBV12-4 to TRBJ1-3; D is unresolved. The CDR3 length is 15 residues. Trimming took 4 bases from V and 0 from J, leaving 10 bases between them. CDR3 region: CASSWATRSGNTIYF. The CDR3 DNA reads as TGTGCCAGCAGTTGGGCGACACGCTCTGGAAACACCATATATTTT.

This clonotype occurred many times. The rearrangement links TRBV5-1 to TRBJ2-4; D uncertain. Germline CDR1 is SGHRS and CDR2 is YFSETQ. The CDR3 is 13 residues long. Trimming stripped 1 base from V and 5 bases from J, with 7 bases between. This CDR3 reads CASSLPHENIQYF. The DNA of the CDR3 is TGCGCCAGCAGCTTGCCACATGAAAACATTCAGTACTTC.

This clonotype came up many times. The CDR3: CASSFRPGVKETQYF. The CDR3, as DNA: TGTGCCAGCAGTTTCAGGCCGGGGGTAAAAGAGACCCAGTACTTC. This chain joins TRBV27 and TRBJ2-5, with D perhaps TRBD2 (6 bases). The CDR3 has 15 amino acids. Germline V lookup: CDR1 MNHEY, CDR2 SMNVEV (reference sequence). The V and J ends lost 3 bases and 3 bases respectively, with 14 bases between them.

This clonotype was counted many times. This sequence joins TRBV12-3 or TRBV12-4 and TRBJ2-1; 7 nucleotides line up with TRBD1. This CDR3 has 15 amino acids. The V and J ends lost 5 bases and 2 bases, in that order; junction bases with no gene match: 6. The CDR3 nucleotides read TGTGCCAGCAGTCCCGGGACAGCTACCTACAATGAGCAGTTCTTC. It encodes CASSPGTATYNEQFF.

This clonotype was recorded a few times. The chain links TRBV29-1 to TRBJ1-5; D is undetermined. The CDR3 loop spans 12 amino acids. Germline CDR1 reads SQVTM; CDR2 reads ANQGSEA. V was shortened by 4 bases and J by 5 bases, with 9 bases between the two germline ends. The CDR3 region is CSVGTTDQPQHF. The CDR3 DNA follows: TGCAGCGTTGGGACGACTGATCAGCCCCAGCATTTT.

The chain couples TRBV10-3 to TRBJ2-5, with D tentatively TRBD1 or TRBD2 (6 bases each). The CDR3 is 13 amino acids. Deletions cut 3 bases from V and 5 bases from J, with 10 bases between. Germline loops: CDR1 ENHRY, CDR2 SYGVKD. The CDR3 loop is CAISDGGRETQYF. For the CDR3, the DNA is TGTGCCATCAGTGACGGGGGCCGGGAGACCCAGTACTTC.